These 23 T cell receptor beta chains share one sample of origin, sequenced in a study of CD8 T cells in Susac syndrome. cDNA came from roughly 0.5 to 1 ug RNA primed by random hexamers. MiXCR, run by TCRdb on the immunoSEQ multiplex PCR reads, gives a single entry per CDR3 protein. The sample consists of roughly 250,000 distinct CDR3 sequences, 90% to 96% of them appearing once. The sequencing input was CD4+ T cells from PBMCs. These receptors came from a human donor with Susac syndrome.

For this clonotype: One junction end does not reproduce the germline sequence, and a read error may be involved. The gene calls are TRBV28 and TRBJ1-3; D perhaps matches TRBD1 (5 bases). The CDR3 spans 12 residues. From germline, CDR1 is MDHEN and CDR2 SYDVKM. CDR3 DNA sequence: TGTGCCAGCAGTACCTCACCCGGGACCGGATTTTTT. Translating gives CASSTSPGTGFF.

V and J are TRBV28 and TRBJ2-7; the D is unclear. The CDR3 runs to 11 residues. Germline V gene sequence: CDR1 MDHEN, CDR2 SYDVKM. Trimming removed 9 bases from V and 6 bases from J, with 12 bases in between. The CDR3 coding sequence is TGTGCCAGTGCAAGGGTCCGCGAGCAGTACTTC. This gives the protein CASARVREQYF.

The chain has TRBV21-1 and TRBJ2-5. TRBV21-1 is assigned pseudogene status. The CDR3 has 11 amino acids. CDR3 amino acids: CASSKSDPEYF. CDR3 bases: TGTGCCAGCAGCAAATCGGACCCCGAGTACTTC.

The chain joins TRBV12-3 or TRBV12-4 to TRBJ2-2, with D perhaps TRBD1 (5 bases). The CDR3 sequence is 16 residues long. Trimming took off 6 bases at V and 2 bases at J, with 16 bases between the two ends. The CDR3 loop reads CASRTRQHINTGELFF. DNA of the CDR3: TGTGCCAGCAGGACTCGACAGCATATCAACACCGGGGAGCTGTTTTTT.

The CDR3 loop reads CASSLTSGSHNEQFF. The CDR3 DNA reads as TGTGCCAGCAGCTTAACTAGCGGGAGCCACAATGAGCAGTTCTTC. The V and J genes are TRBV11-2 and TRBJ2-1, with 11 bases matching TRBD2. Germline CDR1 reads SGHAT; CDR2 reads FQNNGV. The CDR3 sequence is 15 residues long. Trimming at V came to 2 bases and at J to 5 bases, leaving 2 bases not matched to a gene.

The V and J genes are TRBV20-1 and TRBJ2-5, with 8 bases identical to TRBD1. Germline CDR1 DFQATT, CDR2 SNEGSKA (reference sequence). Losses at the gene ends were 0 bases for V and 0 bases for J; bases not matched to a gene: 12. CDR3 length equals 18 residues. The CDR3 nucleotides read TGCAGTGCTAGAGATTCGGGACAGGCCAATCTTTACCAAGAGACCCAGTACTTC. It specifies CSARDSGQANLYQETQYF.

This clonotype was observed once. The chain joins TRBV25-1 to TRBJ2-1; D possibly corresponds to TRBD1 (5 bases). There are 15 residues in the CDR3. Trimming pared 6 bases from V and 5 bases from J, leaving 17 bases between. Germline-derived CDR1 and CDR2 are MGHDK and SYGVNS. Written as DNA, the CDR3 is TGTGCCAGCAGCCGAGACAGTAAGGTGAACAATGAGCAGTTCTTC. It codes for CASSRDSKVNNEQFF.

This rearrangement joins TRBV6-5 to TRBJ1-1, with D possibly matching TRBD1 (5 bases). Germline lookup yields CDR1 MNHEY and CDR2 SVGAGI. Deletions cut 2 bases from V and 1 base from J, with 5 bases between. The CDR3 totals 13 residues. The CDR3 bases are TGTGCCAGCAGTTACGGGGGGAACACTGAAGCTTTCTTT. Encoded protein: CASSYGGNTEAFF.

V and J are TRBV5-1 and TRBJ2-3; possibly TRBD1 for D (6 bases). Germline assignment: CDR1 SGHRS and CDR2 YFSETQ. The CDR3 sequence is 18 residues long. V shed 0 bases and J shed 2 bases, with 19 bases lying between them. The CDR3 DNA is TGCGCCAGCAGCTTGGATTCACCGCAGACAGGCGACACAGATACGCAGTATTTT. It translates to CASSLDSPQTGDTDTQYF. The variable domain in full, with the rest retrieved from reference TRBV5-1 and TRBJ2-3, is KAGVTQTPRYLIKTRGQQVTLSCSPISGHRSVSWYQQTPGQGLQFLFEYFSETQRNKGNFPGRFSGRQFSNSRSEMNVSTLELGDSALYLCASSLDSPQTGDTDTQYFGPGTRLTVL.

The rearrangement joins TRBV29-1 to TRBJ2-1; D may be TRBD2 (5 bases). V was pared by 4 bases and J by 4 bases, with 11 bases between. Germline CDR1 reads SQVTM; CDR2 reads ANQGSEA. This CDR3 has 13 residues. The CDR3 coding sequence is TGCAGCGTTGGCCTAGCAGTATACAATGAGCAGTTCTTC. Translated: CSVGLAVYNEQFF.

The rearrangement links TRBV4-2 to TRBJ2-5; the D gene is possibly TRBD1 (8 bases). The CDR3 is made up of 17 amino acids. V lost 0 bases, J lost 5 bases, and 19 bases lay in between. From germline, CDR1 is LGHNA and CDR2 YNFKEQ. CDR3: CASSQEGGDRRGETQYF. CDR3 coding DNA: TGTGCCAGCAGCCAAGAAGGGGGGGACAGGAGAGGGGAGACCCAGTACTTC.

This clonotype has a single count. The chain combines TRBV11-3 with TRBJ2-2, with D unclear. Germline CDR1 and CDR2: SGHNT and YENEEA. Trimming took 2 bases from V and 4 from J, leaving 5 bases between them. This CDR3 contains 13 residues. The CDR3 DNA is TGTGCCAGCAGCTTAAGTGTCACCGGGGAGCTGTTTTTT. Protein product: CASSLSVTGELFF.

This clonotype came up once. J is TRBJ1-1 and V is TRBV29-1, with D tentatively TRBD1 (5 bases). This CDR3 is 19 amino acids long. Trimming took off 4 bases at V and 2 bases at J, with 29 bases between the two ends. CDR1 and CDR2 from the germline V gene are SQVTM and ANQGSEA. This CDR3 is CSVGVPPKSLTVGNTEAFF. The CDR3 region has the DNA TGCAGCGTTGGGGTCCCACCAAAATCCCTGACAGTGGGAAACACTGAAGCTTTCTTT.

The rearrangement uses TRBV30 and TRBJ1-4, with unresolved D. Between the trimmed V and J ends, which lost 5 bases and 4 bases, there was a span of 11 bases. CDR3 length equals 13 residues. Germline V gene lookup returns CDR1 GTSNPN and CDR2 SVGIG (reference sequence). The CDR3 region is CAWGWQLNEKLFF. DNA of the CDR3: TGTGCCTGGGGGTGGCAGCTTAATGAAAAACTGTTTTTT.

The chain carries TRBV20-1 and TRBJ2-7, with D unresolved. CDR1 is DFQATT and CDR2 is SNEGSKA in the germline V gene (reference sequence). The CDR3 totals 13 residues. V was shortened by 2 bases and J by 2 bases, with 10 bases between the two germline ends. CDR3 in amino acids: CSARSDNAYEQYF. The CDR3 DNA reads TGCAGTGCTAGATCTGACAACGCCTACGAGCAGTACTTC.

This chain links TRBV10-3 with TRBJ2-1; the D is unclear. Trimming left V 6 bases short and J 9 bases short, with 12 bases between. Germline V gives CDR1 ENHRY, CDR2 SYGVKD. CDR3 size: 12 residues. This CDR3 reads CAISDRFAEQFF. Here the CDR3 DNA reads TGTGCCATCAGCGATAGGTTCGCTGAGCAGTTCTTC.

The chain has TRBV29-1 and TRBJ1-3; D gene uncertain. Germline V gene data show CDR1 as SQVTM and CDR2 as ANQGSEA. The CDR3 spans 14 residues. Trimming removed 5 bases at V and 0 bases at J, with 11 bases between. The DNA of the CDR3 is TGCAGCGTTAAAGGGTCGAGCTCTGGAAACACCATATATTTT. It yields the protein CSVKGSSSGNTIYF.

This chain links TRBV2 with TRBJ1-1, with 7 nucleotides matching TRBD1. The germline CDR1 and CDR2 sequences are SNHLY and FYNNEI. The CDR3 covers 14 residues. Trimming at V came to 4 bases and at J to 4 bases, leaving 6 bases not matched to a gene. The CDR3 DNA reads as TGTGCCAGCAGTGGAGGGCAGGGGGGCACTGAAGCTTTCTTT. Its translation: CASSGGQGGTEAFF.

The chain is built from TRBV29-1 and TRBJ2-2; D uncertain. The CDR3 extends over 15 amino acids. The germline gives CDR1 SQVTM, CDR2 ANQGSEA. V was pared by 6 bases and J by 2 bases, with 16 bases between. CDR3 in DNA: TGCAGCGTGATCGTGGGTCTGGGCAACACCGGGGAGCTGTTTTTT. It encodes CSVIVGLGNTGELFF.

The chain links TRBV3-1 to TRBJ2-5; possible D gene TRBD2, 5 bases. The ends were cut back, 7 bases at V and 1 base at J, with 10 bases in the middle. Germline V gene lookup returns CDR1 LGHDT and CDR2 YNNKEL (reference sequence). The CDR3 loop spans 13 amino acids. The CDR3 region is CASNHGLQETQYF. CDR3 DNA sequence: TGTGCCAGCAACCACGGACTCCAAGAGACCCAGTACTTC.

The chain combines TRBV18 with TRBJ1-2, with TRBD1 as a possible D gene (6 bases). The CDR3 consists of 14 residues. Germline V gives CDR1 KGHSH, CDR2 LQKENI. Trimming took 2 bases from V and 5 from J, leaving 12 bases between them. Here the CDR3 reads CASSPAGAEYGYTF. CDR3 nucleotides: TGTGCCAGCTCACCAGCAGGGGCTGAGTATGGCTACACCTTC.

The rearrangement uses TRBV9 and TRBJ2-7; a weak D match, TRBD1 (5 bases). The germline CDR1 and CDR2 sequences are SGDLS and YYNGEE. The CDR3 is made up of 12 amino acids. The V end lost 3 bases, the J end lost 3 bases, and 7 bases lay between the germline ends. In DNA form, the CDR3 reads TGTGCCAGCAGCGCAGACAGCTACGAGCAGTACTTC. Its protein product is CASSADSYEQYF.

V usage is TRBV7-8 and J usage is TRBJ1-1; D not certain. CDR3 length: 13 residues. Trimming pared 1 base from V and 2 bases from J, leaving 5 bases between. Germline CDR1 SGHVS, CDR2 FQNEAQ. The CDR3 bases are TGTGCCAGCAGCTTAGTTCTCAACACTGAAGCTTTCTTT. Translation: CASSLVLNTEAFF.